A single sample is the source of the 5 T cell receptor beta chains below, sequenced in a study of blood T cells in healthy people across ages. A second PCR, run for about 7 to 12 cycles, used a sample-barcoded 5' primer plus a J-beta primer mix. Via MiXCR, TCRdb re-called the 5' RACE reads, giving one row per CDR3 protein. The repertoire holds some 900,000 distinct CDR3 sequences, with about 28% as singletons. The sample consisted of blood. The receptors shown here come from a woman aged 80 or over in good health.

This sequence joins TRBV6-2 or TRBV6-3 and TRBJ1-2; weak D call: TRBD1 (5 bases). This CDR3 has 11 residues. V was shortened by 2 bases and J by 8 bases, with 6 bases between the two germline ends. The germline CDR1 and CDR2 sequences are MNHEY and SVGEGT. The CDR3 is CASSYGDGYTF. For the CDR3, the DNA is TGTGCCAGCAGTTACGGGGACGGCTACACCTTC.

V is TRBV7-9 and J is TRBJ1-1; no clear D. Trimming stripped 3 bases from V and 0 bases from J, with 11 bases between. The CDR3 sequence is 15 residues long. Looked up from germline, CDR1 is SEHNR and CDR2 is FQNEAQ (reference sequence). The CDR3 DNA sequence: TGTGCCAGCAGCTTTTCGGAGGGCATGAACACTGAAGCTTTCTTT. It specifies CASSFSEGMNTEAFF.

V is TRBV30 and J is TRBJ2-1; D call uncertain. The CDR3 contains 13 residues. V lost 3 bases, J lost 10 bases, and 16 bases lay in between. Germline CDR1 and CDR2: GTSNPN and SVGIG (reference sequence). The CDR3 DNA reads TGTGCCTGGAGCCCTGAACTATTTGGAGAGCAGTTCTTC. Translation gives CAWSPELFGEQFF.

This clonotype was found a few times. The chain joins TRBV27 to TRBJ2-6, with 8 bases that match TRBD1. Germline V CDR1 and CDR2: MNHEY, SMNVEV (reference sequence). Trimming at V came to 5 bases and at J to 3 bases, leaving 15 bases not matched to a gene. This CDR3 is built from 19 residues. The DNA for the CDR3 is TGTGCCAGCAGTCCTGGGGGCAGGGGGCGCTTCGATGGGGCCAACGTCCTGACTTTC. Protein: CASSPGGRGRFDGANVLTF.

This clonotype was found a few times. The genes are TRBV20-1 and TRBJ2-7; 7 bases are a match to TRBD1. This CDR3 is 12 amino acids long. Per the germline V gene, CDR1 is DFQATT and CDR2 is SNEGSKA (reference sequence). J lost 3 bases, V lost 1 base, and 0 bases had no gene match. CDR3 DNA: TGCAGTGCTAGAGCAGGGGGCTACGAGCAGTACTTC. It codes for CSARAGGYEQYF.